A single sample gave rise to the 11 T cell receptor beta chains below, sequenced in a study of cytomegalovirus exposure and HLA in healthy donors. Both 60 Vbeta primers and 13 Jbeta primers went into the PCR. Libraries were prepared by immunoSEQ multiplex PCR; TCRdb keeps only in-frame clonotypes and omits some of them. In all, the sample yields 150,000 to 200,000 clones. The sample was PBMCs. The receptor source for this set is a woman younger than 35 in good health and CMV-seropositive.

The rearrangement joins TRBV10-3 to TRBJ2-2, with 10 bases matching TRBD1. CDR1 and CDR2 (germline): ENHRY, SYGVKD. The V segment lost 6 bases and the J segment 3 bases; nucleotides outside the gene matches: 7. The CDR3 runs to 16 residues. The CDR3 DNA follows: TGTGCCATCAGCCGAAGGGGACAGGGGCACACCGGGGAGCTGTTTTTT. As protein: CAISRRGQGHTGELFF.

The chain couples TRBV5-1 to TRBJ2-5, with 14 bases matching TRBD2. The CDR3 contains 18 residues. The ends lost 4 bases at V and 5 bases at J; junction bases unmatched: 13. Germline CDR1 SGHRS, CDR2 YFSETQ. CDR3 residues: CASSPPGLAGVRLETQYF. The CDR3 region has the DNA TGCGCCAGCAGCCCCCCGGGACTAGCGGGAGTCCGTCTTGAGACCCAGTACTTC.

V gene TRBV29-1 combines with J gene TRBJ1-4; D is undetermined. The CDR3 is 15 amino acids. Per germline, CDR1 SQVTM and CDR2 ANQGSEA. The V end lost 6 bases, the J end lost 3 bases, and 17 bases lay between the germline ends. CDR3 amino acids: CSVLITLAANEKLFF. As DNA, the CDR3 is TGCAGCGTCCTGATAACTTTGGCGGCTAATGAAAAACTGTTTTTT.

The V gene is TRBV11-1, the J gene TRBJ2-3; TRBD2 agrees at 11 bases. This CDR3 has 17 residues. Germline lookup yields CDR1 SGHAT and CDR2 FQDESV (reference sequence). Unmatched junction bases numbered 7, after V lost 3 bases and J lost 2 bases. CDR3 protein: CASSFGGTSGLTDTQYF. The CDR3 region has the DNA TGTGCCAGCAGCTTCGGCGGGACTAGCGGCCTCACAGATACGCAGTATTTT. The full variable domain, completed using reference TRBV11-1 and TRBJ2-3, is EAEVAQSPRYKITEKSQAVAFWCDPISGHATLYWYRQILGQGPELLVQFQDESVVDDSQLPKDRFSAERLKGVDSTLKIQPAELGDSAMYLCASSFGGTSGLTDTQYFGPGTRLTVL.

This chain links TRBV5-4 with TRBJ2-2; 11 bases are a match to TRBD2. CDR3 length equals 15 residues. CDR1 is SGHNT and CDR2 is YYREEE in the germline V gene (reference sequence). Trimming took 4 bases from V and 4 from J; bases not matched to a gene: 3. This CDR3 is CASSGTSGSTGELFF. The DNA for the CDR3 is TGTGCCAGCAGCGGCACTAGCGGGAGCACCGGGGAGCTGTTTTTT.

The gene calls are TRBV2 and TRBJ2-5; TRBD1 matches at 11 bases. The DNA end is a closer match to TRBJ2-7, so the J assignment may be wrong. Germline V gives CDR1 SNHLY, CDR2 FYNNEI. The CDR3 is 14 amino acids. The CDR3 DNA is TGTGCCTACCGACCCGGGACAGGGGGATACGAGCAGTACTTC. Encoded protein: CAYRPGTGGYEQYF.

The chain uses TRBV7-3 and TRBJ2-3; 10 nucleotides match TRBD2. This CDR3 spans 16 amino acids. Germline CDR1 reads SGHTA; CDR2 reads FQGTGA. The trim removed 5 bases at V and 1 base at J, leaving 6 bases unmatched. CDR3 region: CASSAASGGGTDTQYF. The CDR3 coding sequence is TGTGCCAGCAGCGCCGCGAGCGGGGGGGGCACAGATACGCAGTATTTT.

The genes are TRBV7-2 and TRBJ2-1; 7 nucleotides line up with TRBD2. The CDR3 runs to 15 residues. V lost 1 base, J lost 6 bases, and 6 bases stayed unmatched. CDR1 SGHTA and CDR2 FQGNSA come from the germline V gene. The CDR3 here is CASSLGAGSRNEQFF. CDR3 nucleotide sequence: TGTGCCAGCAGCTTAGGAGCGGGGAGCCGCAATGAGCAGTTCTTC.

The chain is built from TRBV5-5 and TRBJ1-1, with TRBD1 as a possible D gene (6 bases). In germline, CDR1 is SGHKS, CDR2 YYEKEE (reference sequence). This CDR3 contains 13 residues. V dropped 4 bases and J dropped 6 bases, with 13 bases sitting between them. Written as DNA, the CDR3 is TGTGCCAGCAGCCCCCGGACAGAAGCTGAAGCTTTCTTT. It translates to CASSPRTEAEAFF.

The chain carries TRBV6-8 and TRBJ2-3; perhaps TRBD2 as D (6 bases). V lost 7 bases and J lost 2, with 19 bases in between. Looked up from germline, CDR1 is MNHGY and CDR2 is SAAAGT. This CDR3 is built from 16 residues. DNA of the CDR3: TGTGCCAGCATTTCAAGGGCGGGGAATACCACAGATACGCAGTATTTT. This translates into CASISRAGNTTDTQYF.

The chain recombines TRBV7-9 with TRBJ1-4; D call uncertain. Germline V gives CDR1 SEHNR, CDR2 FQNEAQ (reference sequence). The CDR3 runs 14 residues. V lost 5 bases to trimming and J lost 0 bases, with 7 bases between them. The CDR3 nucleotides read TGTGCCAGCAGCCCGGAGGCAACTAATGAAAAACTGTTTTTT. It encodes CASSPEATNEKLFF.